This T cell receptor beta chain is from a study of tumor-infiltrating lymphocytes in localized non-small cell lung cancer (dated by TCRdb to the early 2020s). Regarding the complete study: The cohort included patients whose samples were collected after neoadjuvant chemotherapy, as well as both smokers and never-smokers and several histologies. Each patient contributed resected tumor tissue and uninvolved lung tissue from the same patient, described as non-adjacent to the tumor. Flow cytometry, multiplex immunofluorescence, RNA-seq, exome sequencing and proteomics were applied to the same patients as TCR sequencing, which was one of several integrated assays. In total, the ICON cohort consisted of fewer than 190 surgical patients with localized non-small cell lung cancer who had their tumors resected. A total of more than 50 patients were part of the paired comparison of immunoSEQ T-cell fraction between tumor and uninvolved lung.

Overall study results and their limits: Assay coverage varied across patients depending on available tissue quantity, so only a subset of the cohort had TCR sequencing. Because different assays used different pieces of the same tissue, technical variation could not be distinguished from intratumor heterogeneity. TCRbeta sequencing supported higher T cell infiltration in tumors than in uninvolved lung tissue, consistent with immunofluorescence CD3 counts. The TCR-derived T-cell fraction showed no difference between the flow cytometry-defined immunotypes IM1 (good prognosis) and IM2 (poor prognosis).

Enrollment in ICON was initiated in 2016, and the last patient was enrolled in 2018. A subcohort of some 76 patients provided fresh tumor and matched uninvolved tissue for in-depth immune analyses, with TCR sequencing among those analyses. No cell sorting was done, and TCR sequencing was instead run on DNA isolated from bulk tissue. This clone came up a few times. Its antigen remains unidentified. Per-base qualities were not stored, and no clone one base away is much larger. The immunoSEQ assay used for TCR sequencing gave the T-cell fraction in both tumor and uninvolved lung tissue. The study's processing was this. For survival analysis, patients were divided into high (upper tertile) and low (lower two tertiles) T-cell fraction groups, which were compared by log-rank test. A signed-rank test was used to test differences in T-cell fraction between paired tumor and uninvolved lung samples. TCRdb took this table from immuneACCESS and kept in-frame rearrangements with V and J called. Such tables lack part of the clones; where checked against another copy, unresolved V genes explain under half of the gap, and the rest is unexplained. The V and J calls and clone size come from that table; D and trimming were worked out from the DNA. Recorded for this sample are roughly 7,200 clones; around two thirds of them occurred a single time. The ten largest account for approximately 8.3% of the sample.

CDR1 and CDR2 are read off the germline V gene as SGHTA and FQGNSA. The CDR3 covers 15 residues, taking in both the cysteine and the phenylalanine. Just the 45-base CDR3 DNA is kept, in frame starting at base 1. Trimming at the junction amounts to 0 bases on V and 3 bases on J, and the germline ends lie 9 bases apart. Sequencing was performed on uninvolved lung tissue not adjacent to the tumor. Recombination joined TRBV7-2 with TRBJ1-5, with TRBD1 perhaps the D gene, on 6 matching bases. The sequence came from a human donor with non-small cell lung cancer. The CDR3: CASSLAQGNNQPQHF. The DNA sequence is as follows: TGTGCCAGCAGCTTAGCCCAGGGGAACAATCAGCCCCAGCATTTT.